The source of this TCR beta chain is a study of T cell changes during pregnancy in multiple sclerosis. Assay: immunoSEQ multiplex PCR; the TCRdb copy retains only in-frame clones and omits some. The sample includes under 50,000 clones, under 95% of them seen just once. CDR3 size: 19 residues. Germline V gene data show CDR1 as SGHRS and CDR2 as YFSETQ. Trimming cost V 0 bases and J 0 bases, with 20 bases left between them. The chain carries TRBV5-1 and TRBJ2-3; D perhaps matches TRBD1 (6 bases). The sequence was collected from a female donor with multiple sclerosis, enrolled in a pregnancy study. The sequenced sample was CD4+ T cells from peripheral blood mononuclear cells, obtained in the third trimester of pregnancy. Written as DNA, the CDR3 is TGCGCCAGCAGCTTGGAGGGGGACATAGCCCAGCTTAGCACAGATACGCAGTATTTT. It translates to CASSLEGDIAQLSTDTQYF.